This T cell receptor beta chain emerged from a study of a mutant IDH1 vaccine in newly diagnosed glioma. Background on the study: The study gave patients eight vaccinations in weeks 1, 3, 5, 7, 11, 15, 19, 23. Patients received vaccination from 4-6 weeks after radiotherapy alone, or with temozolomide cycles. Patients' prior therapy spanned radiotherapy, temozolomide, or both; most underwent both.

Profiled with immunoSEQ multiplex PCR; TCRdb holds only in-frame clones, not every one. The sample has 45,000 to 60,000 clones; over 75% are singletons. The ends lost 0 bases at V and 2 bases at J; junction bases unmatched: 12. Germline assignment: CDR1 SQVTM and CDR2 ANQGSEA. CDR3 length: 18 residues. As regards this clone: The target antigen is unknown.

The time point: week 5, during vaccination. Each vaccine dose was 300 ug of mutant IDH1 20-mer peptide, with topical imiquimod. This sequence originates from a man aged 50 or older with glioma. V usage is TRBV29-1 and J usage is TRBJ2-2, with TRBD1 identical over 7 bases. Sequences were derived from PBMCs, sampled from a glioma patient whose treatment included an IDH1 peptide vaccine. CDR3: CSVEDLHSTGSNTGELFF. CDR3 DNA sequence: TGCAGCGTTGAAGACCTCCATTCGACAGGGTCTAACACCGGGGAGCTGTTTTTT.